This passage covers 4 T cell receptor beta chains from one sample sequenced in a study of blood T cell repertoires in COVID-19. Sequencing was performed with immunoSEQ multiplex PCR; in TCRdb, only in-frame clones are kept and a portion is missing. The sample has hundreds of thousands of clones, around nine tenths seen once; the top ten hold around 11%. Source material: peripheral blood. Receptors originate from a woman aged 25 to 39 with COVID-19, enrolled during active disease.

V and J are TRBV19 and TRBJ2-6; 11 nucleotides match TRBD1. The CDR3 sequence is 17 residues long. Germline V CDR1 and CDR2: LNHDA, SQIVND (reference sequence). Trimming at V came to 8 bases and at J to 0 bases, leaving 6 bases not matched to a gene. CDR3 amino acids: CASRWGTGGSGANVLTF. The CDR3 DNA reads TGTGCCAGTCGGTGGGGGACAGGGGGCTCTGGGGCCAACGTCCTGACTTTC.

This chain links TRBV9 with TRBJ1-2, with 12 nucleotides matching TRBD1. Losses at the gene ends were 2 bases for V and 5 bases for J; bases not matched to a gene: 7. This CDR3 spans 16 amino acids. In germline, CDR1 is SGDLS, CDR2 YYNGEE. The CDR3 DNA follows: TGTGCCAGCAGCGTCTCCGGGACAGGGGGCTGGTATGGCTACACCTTC. It yields the protein CASSVSGTGGWYGYTF.

Worth noting for this clone: This same CDR3 is encoded by further DNA sequences in the sample. The V call is TRBV6-5, the J call TRBJ2-1; D is possibly TRBD2 (5 bases). This CDR3 has 11 residues. Germline loops: CDR1 MNHEY, CDR2 SVGAGI. V lost 6 bases and J 7 bases, leaving 7 bases between the germline ends. The CDR3 region is CASSRGNEQFF. The CDR3 DNA is TGTGCCAGCAGCCGAGGGAATGAGCAGTTCTTC.

The gene calls are TRBV2 and TRBJ2-5, with D possibly being TRBD2 (5 bases). From germline, CDR1 is SNHLY and CDR2 FYNNEI. V was clipped by 5 bases and J by 9 bases, with 19 bases between them. The CDR3 has 14 amino acids. The CDR3 DNA reads TGTGCCAGCAGTCCAAAACTAGGTTCGGTGCCCCAGTACTTC. Its translation is CASSPKLGSVPQYF.